This passage covers 9 T cell receptor beta chains from one sample sequenced in a study of shared T cell receptors in the human thymus. Assay used: immunoSEQ multiplex PCR; TCRdb lists only in-frame clones, some missing. The sample gives about 660,000 clones, 88% of which show up once; 0.008% to 0.011% is in the top ten. These data were also filed under a second study, of human thymus T cells.

The specimen sequenced was thymocytes. The receptors were sampled from a boy younger than two with a congenital heart defect.

The chain employs TRBV5-1 and TRBJ2-5, with D unresolved. This CDR3 is 13 amino acids long. Germline V gene data show CDR1 as SGHRS and CDR2 as YFSETQ. Trimming shortened V by 2 bases and J by 5 bases, and 10 bases separated the two germline ends. CDR3 sequence reads: CASSLVDWETQYF. In nucleotides, the CDR3 is TGCGCCAGCAGCTTAGTCGACTGGGAGACCCAGTACTTC.

This clone was observed a few times. This chain connects TRBV4-2 to TRBJ2-7, with 12 bases aligning to TRBD2. Per germline, CDR1 LGHNA and CDR2 YNFKEQ. Germline trimming cut 1 base from V and 8 bases from J; bases unmatched to any gene: 6. The CDR3 runs to 15 residues. This CDR3 reads CASSQAGTSGSKQYF. For the CDR3, the DNA is TGTGCCAGCAGCCAAGCAGGGACTAGCGGGTCAAAGCAGTACTTC.

The rearrangement uses TRBV5-1 and TRBJ2-3, with a tentative D call TRBD1 (5 bases). The V end was cut by 4 bases, the J end by 5 bases, with 17 bases between. There are 15 residues in the CDR3. CDR1 is SGHRS, CDR2 YFSETQ, per germline. Here the CDR3 reads CASSPIRALGDTQYF. Written as DNA, the CDR3 is TGCGCCAGCAGCCCCATCAGGGCCTTGGGAGATACGCAGTATTTT.

This clone was seen more than once but under ten times. The rearrangement links TRBV5-4 to TRBJ1-1; 10 nucleotides match TRBD1. V trimming: 3 bases; J trimming: 3 bases; junction bases outside the gene matches: 5. The CDR3 runs 15 residues. Germline-derived CDR1 and CDR2 are SGHNT and YYREEE (reference sequence). This CDR3 is CASSSDRGRDTEAFF. In nucleotides, the CDR3 is TGTGCCAGCAGCTCCGACAGGGGGCGGGACACTGAAGCTTTCTTT.

V usage is TRBV2 and J usage is TRBJ2-7, with 9 bases lining up with TRBD2. The germline V gene encodes CDR1 SNHLY and CDR2 FYNNEI. Trimming cost V 6 bases and J 2 bases; bases outside gene matches: 11. The CDR3 covers 16 residues. CDR3 sequence reads: CASSDRAGGWPYEQYF. CDR3 nucleotides: TGTGCCAGCAGCGACAGGGCGGGAGGGTGGCCCTACGAGCAGTACTTC.

The chain is built from TRBV6-1 and TRBJ2-1; tentative D call: TRBD2 (6 bases). Germline V gives CDR1 MNHNS, CDR2 SASEGT. Trimming pared 5 bases from V and 0 bases from J, leaving 17 bases between. This CDR3 has 17 amino acids. CDR3: CASSKGWRRGSYNEQFF. The CDR3 nucleotides are TGTGCCAGCAGTAAAGGGTGGCGGAGGGGCTCCTACAATGAGCAGTTCTTC.

On this clone: Within the sample, other DNA sequences also encode this same CDR3. The V gene is TRBV5-1, the J gene TRBJ2-1, with 10 positions matching TRBD2. V lost 0 bases, J lost 7 bases, and 4 bases stayed unmatched. CDR1 is SGHRS and CDR2 is YFSETQ in the germline V gene. This CDR3 region has 15 residues. The DNA of the CDR3 is TGCGCCAGCAGCTTGGGGCTAGCGGGAGTGAATGAGCAGTTCTTC. Its translation: CASSLGLAGVNEQFF.

This chain links TRBV7-8 with TRBJ2-7, with D possibly matching TRBD2 (6 bases). V dropped 5 bases and J dropped 7 bases, with 18 bases sitting between them. Germline CDR1 is SGHVS and CDR2 is FQNEAQ. The CDR3 runs 14 residues. CDR3 nucleotides: TGTGCCAGCAGCAACCACGCCTGGGGGGATGAGCAGTACTTC. It specifies CASSNHAWGDEQYF.

Worth noting for this clone: Other nucleotide sequences in the sample specify the same CDR3. The DNA for the CDR3 is TGTGCCAGCAGCTTTTCGTATGAGCAGTTCTTC. This encodes CASSFSYEQFF. V gene TRBV7-9 combines with J gene TRBJ2-1, with D hard to call. V lost 3 bases and J 8 bases, leaving 5 bases between the germline ends. Germline CDR1 SEHNR, CDR2 FQNEAQ (reference sequence). The CDR3 consists of 11 residues.